These 18 T cell receptor beta chains were all obtained from the same sample, sequenced in a study of shared clonotypes between healthy human individuals. Naive CD8 cells lacked CD45RO, underwent positive selection for CCR7 and left out terminally differentiated effector memory CD45RA+ cells. The method was immunoSEQ multiplex PCR; TCRdb's version includes in-frame clones alone and lacks a portion of them. The repertoire holds 650,000 to 800,000 clones, with 90% to 95% as singletons. Sequencing was performed on naive CD8+ T cells sorted from blood. These receptors came from a man aged 25-45 years in good health.

This chain joins TRBV9 and TRBJ1-2; D may be TRBD1 (5 bases). This CDR3 region has 12 residues. Germline V CDR1 and CDR2: SGDLS, YYNGEE. The V end was cut by 7 bases, the J end by 7 bases, with 14 bases between. The CDR3 DNA is TGTGCCAGCTATGAGCGGGGGTTTGGCTACACCTTC. This sequence encodes CASYERGFGYTF.

The gene calls are TRBV6-5 and TRBJ2-1; possible D gene TRBD2, 6 bases. Germline V gene lookup returns CDR1 MNHEY and CDR2 SVGAGI. V was clipped by 6 bases and J by 7 bases, with 10 bases between them. The CDR3 spans 12 residues. The CDR3 bases are TGTGCCAGCAGGGAGGGGCTGAATGAGCAGTTCTTC. Protein product: CASREGLNEQFF.

The V and J genes are TRBV5-1 and TRBJ1-1; unclear D gene. Deletions cut 0 bases from V and 1 base from J, with 10 bases between. CDR3 size: 15 residues. The germline CDR1 and CDR2 sequences are SGHRS and YFSETQ. CDR3 loop: CASSLDSLGNTEAFF. The CDR3 nucleotides read TGCGCCAGCAGCTTGGACTCGTTGGGGAACACTGAAGCTTTCTTT.

This sequence joins TRBV27 and TRBJ2-7; a weak D match, TRBD2 (6 bases). Germline assignment: CDR1 MNHEY and CDR2 SMNVEV (reference sequence). The ends were cut back, 4 bases at V and 5 bases at J, with 15 bases in the middle. This CDR3 is 14 amino acids long. The CDR3, as DNA: TGTGCCAGCAGTTACCTAGGAGGGGCCAACGAGCAGTACTTC. Translating gives CASSYLGGANEQYF.

The chain recombines TRBV5-1 with TRBJ2-3, with 10 positions matching TRBD2. CDR3 size: 15 residues. Germline V lookup: CDR1 SGHRS, CDR2 YFSETQ. Trimming at V came to 5 bases and at J to 6 bases, leaving 9 bases not matched to a gene. In DNA form, the CDR3 reads TGCGCCAGCAGAGGGGGGCTAGCGGGAGTTGATACGCAGTATTTT. Protein: CASRGGLAGVDTQYF.

This rearrangement joins TRBV4-1 to TRBJ2-7; D is unclear. Trimming cost V 3 bases and J 5 bases, with 5 bases left between them. The CDR3 runs 11 residues. Germline CDR1 reads MGHRA; CDR2 reads YSYEKL. DNA for the CDR3: TGCGCCAGCAGCCAGACGCACGAGCAGTACTTC. It is translated as CASSQTHEQYF.

The rearrangement uses TRBV7-8 and TRBJ1-1; D gene uncertain. The CDR3 consists of 15 residues. Per the germline V gene, CDR1 is SGHVS and CDR2 is FQNEAQ. The V gene lost 5 bases and the J gene lost 0 bases, with 13 bases spanning the gap. In nucleotides, the CDR3 is TGTGCCAGCAGCCCCTCCCCTTACATGAACACTGAAGCTTTCTTT. Amino acids: CASSPSPYMNTEAFF.

The J gene is TRBJ1-1, the V gene TRBV5-1; D perhaps matches TRBD1 (5 bases). The V gene lost 0 bases and the J gene lost 0 bases, with 9 bases spanning the gap. Germline lookup yields CDR1 SGHRS and CDR2 YFSETQ. This CDR3 is built from 15 residues. CDR3 sequence: CASSLDWGVNTEAFF. CDR3 DNA sequence: TGCGCCAGCAGCTTGGATTGGGGGGTGAACACTGAAGCTTTCTTT.

The rearrangement uses TRBV2 and TRBJ2-1, with 8 bases lining up with TRBD2. Germline assignment: CDR1 SNHLY and CDR2 FYNNEI. Trimming took 7 bases from V and 10 from J; bases not matched to a gene: 6. This CDR3 is built from 12 residues. In nucleotides, the CDR3 is TGTGCCAGCACACCGGGACTAGGCGAGCAGTTCTTC. It specifies CASTPGLGEQFF. Looking up the rest from reference TRBV2 and TRBJ2-1 gives the full variable domain: EPEVTQTPSHQVTQMGQEVILRCVPISNHLYFYWYRQILGQKVEFLVSFYNNEISEKSEIFDDQFSVERPDGSNFTLKIRSTKLEDSAMYFCASTPGLGEQFFGPGTRLTVL.

V is TRBV28 and J is TRBJ1-2; 7 bases line up with TRBD1. CDR1 and CDR2 from the germline V gene are MDHEN and SYDVKM. With 6 bases clipped from V and 0 bases from J, the junction kept 7 bases outside the gene matches. This CDR3 comprises 15 residues. The CDR3 region has the DNA TGTGCCAGCAGGAGACCGGGACAGACTAACTATGGCTACACCTTC. This sequence encodes CASRRPGQTNYGYTF.

V usage is TRBV27 and J usage is TRBJ2-2; either TRBD1 or TRBD2 may fit D (5 bases each). Trimming pared 5 bases from V and 0 bases from J, leaving 10 bases between. Per germline, CDR1 MNHEY and CDR2 SMNVEV (reference sequence). The CDR3 is made up of 15 amino acids. CDR3 sequence reads: CASSVWGTNTGELFF. CDR3 nucleotides: TGTGCCAGCAGTGTATGGGGGACGAACACCGGGGAGCTGTTTTTT.

V and J are TRBV7-9 and TRBJ1-2; no reliable D call. Germline CDR1 reads SEHNR; CDR2 reads FQNEAQ (reference sequence). With 6 bases removed from V and 1 base from J, the gap between germline ends came to 9 bases. The CDR3 length is 13 residues. CDR3 DNA sequence: TGTGCCAGCAGAAGGGAGGATAACTATGGCTACACCTTC. Translation gives CASRREDNYGYTF.

As concerns this clone: Its ends do not fully match the called genes, so a read error is possible. The V and J genes are TRBV19 and TRBJ2-7, with TRBD2 identical over 11 bases. This CDR3 contains 14 residues. CDR1 and CDR2 from the germline V gene are LNHDA and SQIVND (reference sequence). The CDR3 loop reads CASSAGTSGYQQYF. The CDR3 region has the DNA TGTGCCAGTAGTGCCGGGACTAGCGGCTACCAGCAGTACTTC. Filled out from reference TRBV19 and TRBJ2-7, the complete variable domain reads DGGITQSPKYLFRKEGQNVTLSCEQNLNHDAMYWYRQDPGQGLRLIYYSQIVNDFQKGDIAEGYSVSREKKESFPLTVTSAQKNPTAFYLCASSAGTSGYQQYFGPGTRLTVT.

The chain uses TRBV6-1 and TRBJ2-7; no reliable D call. This CDR3 comprises 13 residues. Germline V lookup: CDR1 MNHNS, CDR2 SASEGT. Trimming removed 0 bases at V and 7 bases at J, with 10 bases between. CDR3 DNA: TGTGCCAGCAGTGAAGCACGGTTATGGGAGCAGTACTTC. Protein: CASSEARLWEQYF.

This clone has more than one count but fewer than ten. The genes are TRBV6-5 and TRBJ1-1; D gene unclear. Per germline, CDR1 MNHEY and CDR2 SVGAGI. The CDR3 has 14 amino acids. Trimming stripped 0 bases from V and 5 bases from J, with 10 bases between. CDR3 in DNA: TGTGCCAGCAGTTACTCTCTAGCCGGGACTGAAGCTTTCTTT. Translating gives CASSYSLAGTEAFF.

The chain couples TRBV29-1 to TRBJ1-4; D gene uncertain. CDR1 is SQVTM, CDR2 ANQGSEA, per germline. Trimming stripped 5 bases from V and 8 bases from J, with 15 bases between. The CDR3 consists of 13 residues. CDR3 residues: CSVIERNYEKLFF. The CDR3 DNA sequence: TGCAGCGTTATTGAGCGTAACTACGAAAAACTGTTTTTT.

A single count supports this clone. The rearrangement joins TRBV27 to TRBJ2-7, with a weak D call TRBD1 (8 bases). CDR3 length: 14 amino acids. Trimming pared 10 bases from V and 7 bases from J, leaving 23 bases between. Germline V gene data show CDR1 as MNHEY and CDR2 as SMNVEV (reference sequence). The CDR3 DNA sequence: TGTGCCACAACAGGGGGGGGAGGGCCTGAGGAGCAGTACTTC. Protein: CATTGGGGPEEQYF.

The chain combines TRBV27 with TRBJ1-5, with TRBD1 matching over 7 bases. J lost 5 bases, V lost 5 bases, and 3 bases had no gene match. Germline CDR1 reads MNHEY; CDR2 reads SMNVEV (reference sequence). This CDR3 has 13 residues. DNA for the CDR3: TGTGCCAGCAGTAGGACAGGACATCAGCCCCAGCATTTT. Translation: CASSRTGHQPQHF.